These 19 T cell receptor beta chains share one sample of origin, sequenced in a study. TCRdb used MiXCR to reprocess the RT-PCR reads, holding one entry per CDR3 protein. The sample consists of almost 700,000 distinct CDR3 sequences, over 12% of them appearing once. The specimen sequenced was memory CD4+ T cells from blood. All receptors come from a female donor in good health, serving as a healthy control.

This clonotype was seen at least ten times. V gene TRBV4-3 combines with J gene TRBJ2-2; D is uncertain. V gave up 1 base and J gave up 2 bases, with 5 bases separating them. CDR3 length: 14 residues. Germline V gene sequence: CDR1 LGHNA, CDR2 YSLEER. CDR3 bases: TGCGCCAGCAGCCAAGCGATTAACACCGGGGAGCTGTTTTTT. It is translated as CASSQAINTGELFF.

This clonotype was observed at least ten times. V gene TRBV4-3 combines with J gene TRBJ2-7, with TRBD2 as a possible D gene (5 bases). The CDR3 consists of 14 residues. V lost 1 base and J 2 bases, leaving 9 bases between the germline ends. Germline V gene data show CDR1 as LGHNA and CDR2 as YSLEER. CDR3 sequence (DNA): TGCGCCAGCAGCCAAGCCTACGGGACCTACGAGCAGTACTTC. The encoded protein is CASSQAYGTYEQYF.

This clonotype was observed many times. The chain joins TRBV5-6 to TRBJ1-2; no firm D call. This CDR3 contains 12 residues. Germline V gene sequence: CDR1 SGHDT, CDR2 YYEEEE. V was trimmed by 4 bases and J by 3 bases, leaving 7 bases between them. CDR3 residues: CASSLRDYGYTF. DNA of the CDR3: TGTGCCAGCAGCCTCCGAGACTATGGCTACACCTTC.

The sample holds a few counts of this clonotype. The rearrangement uses TRBV4-3 and TRBJ2-3; TRBD2 aligns across 13 bases. Germline values: CDR1 LGHNA, CDR2 YSLEER. CDR3 size: 18 residues. Trimming at V came to 1 base and at J to 1 base, leaving 5 bases not matched to a gene. CDR3: CASSQALGLAGGTDTQYF. In DNA form, the CDR3 reads TGCGCCAGCAGCCAAGCATTAGGACTAGCGGGAGGCACAGATACGCAGTATTTT.

This clonotype showed up many times. The CDR3 sequence is CASRLQGLQGGTEAFF. CDR3 coding DNA: TGCGCCAGCAGACTTCAGGGTCTTCAAGGCGGAACTGAAGCTTTCTTT. The chain has TRBV5-1 and TRBJ1-1, with D perhaps TRBD1 (5 bases). CDR3 length equals 16 residues. V gave up 5 bases and J gave up 5 bases, with 22 bases separating them. The germline gives CDR1 SGHRS, CDR2 YFSETQ. Looking up the rest from reference TRBV5-1 and TRBJ1-1 gives the full variable domain: KAGVTQTPRYLIKTRGQQVTLSCSPISGHRSVSWYQQTPGQGLQFLFEYFSETQRNKGNFPGRFSGRQFSNSRSEMNVSTLELGDSALYLCASRLQGLQGGTEAFFGQGTRLTVV.

V and J are TRBV30 and TRBJ2-1; D is uncertain. The V and J ends lost 2 bases and 9 bases respectively, with 11 bases between them. Germline lookup yields CDR1 GTSNPN and CDR2 SVGIG (reference sequence). The length of the CDR3 is 12 residues. The CDR3 is CAWSPRAGEQFF. The CDR3 DNA reads as TGTGCCTGGAGTCCTAGGGCTGGTGAGCAGTTCTTC.

This clonotype was seen a few times. The chain employs TRBV5-1 and TRBJ2-5; 7 bases are a match to TRBD1. Germline lookup yields CDR1 SGHRS and CDR2 YFSETQ. Trimming took 7 bases from V and 3 from J; bases not matched to a gene: 6. The CDR3 sequence is 13 residues long. CDR3 region: CASRGQEKETQYF. CDR3 nucleotides: TGCGCCAGCCGCGGACAGGAAAAAGAGACCCAGTACTTC.

This clonotype was counted at least ten times. This sequence joins TRBV4-3 and TRBJ1-1, with D unresolved. CDR1 is LGHNA, CDR2 YSLEER, per germline. Trimming removed 0 bases from V and 1 base from J, with 6 bases in between. The CDR3 contains 14 residues. DNA for the CDR3: TGCGCCAGCAGCCAAGACGGCCAGAACACTGAAGCTTTCTTT. Amino acids: CASSQDGQNTEAFF.

This clonotype was observed many times. V gene TRBV5-5 combines with J gene TRBJ1-5; no reliable D call. The length of the CDR3 is 14 residues. In germline, CDR1 is SGHKS, CDR2 YYEKEE (reference sequence). V shed 4 bases and J shed 6 bases, with 14 bases lying between them. The DNA for the CDR3 is TGTGCCAGCAGCGGGGTCGACGGGTTTCAGCCCCAGCATTTT. It encodes CASSGVDGFQPQHF.

This clonotype was seen ten or more times. This sequence joins TRBV12-3 or TRBV12-4 and TRBJ1-5, with D unclear. The V end lost 5 bases, the J end lost 5 bases, and 22 bases lay between the germline ends. The CDR3 has 17 residues. In nucleotides, the CDR3 is TGTGCCAGCAGTCATCTGGACCCAGCGCCTTCCGATCAGCCCCAGCATTTT. Residues: CASSHLDPAPSDQPQHF.

V and J are TRBV20-1 and TRBJ1-2, with D possibly matching TRBD1 (5 bases). V was pared by 0 bases and J by 8 bases, with 7 bases between. This CDR3 has 11 amino acids. Germline CDR1 and CDR2: DFQATT and SNEGSKA (reference sequence). CDR3 nucleotides: TGCAGTGCTAGAGATCCAGGGGGCTACACCTTC. The encoded protein is CSARDPGGYTF.

This clonotype has a handful of counts. J is TRBJ1-3 and V is TRBV5-4; D is uncertain. This CDR3 spans 15 amino acids. V was clipped by 4 bases and J by 2 bases, with 13 bases between them. In germline, CDR1 is SGHNT, CDR2 YYREEE (reference sequence). The chain's CDR3 is CASSANIDTGNTIYF. The DNA for the CDR3 is TGTGCCAGCAGCGCGAACATCGACACTGGAAACACCATATATTTT.

This clonotype was recorded a few times. This chain links TRBV9 with TRBJ2-3, with D unresolved. The CDR3 consists of 15 residues. Germline V lookup: CDR1 SGDLS, CDR2 YYNGEE. Deletions cut 0 bases from V and 5 bases from J, with 13 bases between. This CDR3 reads CASSVGLAHQDTQYF. As DNA, the CDR3 is TGTGCCAGCAGCGTAGGTTTGGCCCACCAAGATACGCAGTATTTT.

In its sample, this clonotype was seen a few times. The chain uses TRBV7-6 and TRBJ1-4, with unresolved D. Between the trimmed V and J ends, which lost 1 base and 3 bases, there was a span of 12 bases. The CDR3 is made up of 16 amino acids. The germline V gene encodes CDR1 SGHVS and CDR2 FNYEAQ. CDR3 sequence reads: CASSLVPNVPNEKLFF. The CDR3 bases are TGTGCCAGCAGCTTAGTCCCTAACGTACCTAATGAAAAACTGTTTTTT.

This clonotype was detected a few times. Compared with germline, one end of the junction differs, possibly owing to a read error. The chain joins TRBV7-7 to TRBJ2-7; 10 positions agree with TRBD2. The CDR3 runs to 15 residues. The V gene's germline CDR1 is SSHAT and CDR2 FNYEAQ (reference sequence). CDR3 in DNA: TGTGCTAGCAGCGAGGGACTAGCGCGATCCTACGAGCAGTACTTC. This gives the protein CASSEGLARSYEQYF.

The chain is built from TRBV18 and TRBJ1-1, with D possibly TRBD1 on 5 matching bases. CDR3 size: 14 residues. With 3 bases removed from V and 1 base from J, the gap between germline ends came to 9 bases. CDR1 is KGHSH and CDR2 is LQKENI in the germline V gene. CDR3 sequence reads: CASSPSQGNTEAFF. In DNA, the CDR3 is TGTGCCAGCTCACCGTCGCAGGGGAACACTGAAGCTTTCTTT.

V is TRBV7-2 and J is TRBJ2-3; TRBD2 matches at 8 bases. The CDR3 is made up of 16 amino acids. CDR1 and CDR2 from the germline V gene are SGHTA and FQGNSA. With 5 bases clipped from V and 0 bases from J, the junction kept 7 bases outside the gene matches. CDR3 loop: CASSRRLALSTDTQYF. As DNA, the CDR3 is TGTGCCAGCAGCCGGCGACTAGCGCTTAGCACAGATACGCAGTATTTT.

This clonotype was seen a handful of times. The V gene is TRBV25-1, the J gene TRBJ2-7; TRBD1 matches 9 bases. Germline V gene data show CDR1 as MGHDK and CDR2 as SYGVNS. V trimming: 6 bases; J trimming: 1 base; junction bases outside the gene matches: 7. The CDR3 is made up of 15 amino acids. The CDR3 DNA reads as TGTGCCAGCAGGGGGATTGGGACAGGGTCCTACGAGCAGTACTTC. Encoded protein: CASRGIGTGSYEQYF.

This chain joins TRBV12-3 or TRBV12-4 and TRBJ2-6; 8 bases line up with TRBD2. The CDR3 has 15 residues. After removal of 6 bases from V and 0 bases from J, the junction contained 1 base not matched to a gene. The CDR3 loop is CASSRGGSGANVLTF. The CDR3 bases are TGTGCCAGCAGCCGGGGGGGCTCTGGGGCCAACGTCCTGACTTTC.